These 5 T cell receptor beta chains were all obtained from the same sample, sequenced in a study of T cell repertoires in cytomegalovirus infection. These receptors lack a known antigen. MiXCR was run by TCRdb on the reads, yielding one entry per CDR3 protein. The sample yields some 500,000 distinct CDR3 sequences, around 40% seen once. Material: cultured PBMCs, obtained from culture after CMV antigen stimulation. The receptors shown here come from a human donor in good health (CMV status not recorded). Some clones in this sample may be carry-over from other donors' samples.

The genes are TRBV7-2 and TRBJ2-1; no firm D call. This CDR3 contains 14 residues. V lost 2 bases and J lost 6, with 11 bases in between. Germline values: CDR1 SGHTA, CDR2 FQGNSA. This CDR3 reads CASSLLGDGNEQFF. CDR3 sequence (DNA): TGTGCCAGCAGCTTACTGGGCGATGGCAATGAGCAGTTCTTC.

The chain links TRBV5-5 to TRBJ2-3, with 10 bases identical to TRBD2. The CDR3 covers 16 residues. From germline, CDR1 is SGHKS and CDR2 YYEKEE (reference sequence). The ends lost 4 bases at V and 7 bases at J; junction bases unmatched: 12. The CDR3 DNA reads as TGTGCCAGCAGCCAAAGCGGGAGGGTTCAGCAATATACGCAGTATTTT. Translating gives CASSQSGRVQQYTQYF. The full variable domain, in which reference TRBV5-5 and TRBJ2-3 provide the parts outside the CDR3, is DAGVTQSPTHLIKTRGQQVTLRCSPISGHKSVSWYQQVLGQGPQFIFQYYEKEERGRGNFPDRFSARQFPNYSSELNVNALLLGDSALYLCASSQSGRVQQYTQYFGPGTRLTVL.

DNA for the CDR3: TGTGCCAGCAGTTTCCAGACACATTCACCCCTCCACTTT. Its protein is CASSFQTHSPLHF. J is TRBJ1-6 and V is TRBV27; D remains unclear. Trimming cost V 3 bases and J 8 bases, with 8 bases left between them. There are 13 residues in the CDR3. Germline values: CDR1 MNHEY, CDR2 SMNVEV (reference sequence).

J is TRBJ2-1 and V is TRBV19, with no clear D. Trimming took 6 bases from V and 6 from J, leaving 12 bases between them. The CDR3 consists of 13 residues. In germline, CDR1 is LNHDA, CDR2 SQIVND (reference sequence). CDR3 nucleotide sequence: TGTGCCAGTAGCATGGGCCAGATCAATGAGCAGTTCTTC. Its protein is CASSMGQINEQFF.

J is TRBJ2-3 and V is TRBV29-1; D not resolved. V lost 3 bases and J lost 3, with 7 bases in between. The CDR3 has 12 residues. Germline V gives CDR1 SQVTM, CDR2 ANQGSEA. The CDR3 loop reads CSVDAGTDTQYF. CDR3 sequence (DNA): TGCAGCGTTGACGCAGGTACAGATACGCAGTATTTT.